A selection of T cell receptor beta chains follows, all from one sample in a study of coeliac disease. The repertoire was sequenced with immunoSEQ multiplex PCR; TCRdb's copy has only in-frame clones and lacks some. The sample has several thousand clones; 55% to 75% are singletons. Sequenced material: lamina propria lymphocytes from the gut. These receptors were taken from a man aged 25-45 years with celiac disease. Each CDR3 is given with its conserved first and last residue. The D gene is left open where the match is weak. Clone size is shown for a subset of rows, as once, few, many or a class of expanded clone.

TRBD2	-	19	TRBV9	TRBJ2-2	TGTGCCAGCAGCGTAGCTACGGTTGAGCGGGGGTCCCACACCGGGGAGCTGTTTTTT	CASSVATVERGSHTGELFF
-	-	16	TRBV21-1	TRBJ2-5	TGTGCCAGCAGCAAGGGAAACGGTCGGGGGCAAGAGACCCAGTACTTC	CASSKGNGRGQETQYF
-	-	13	TRBV12-5	TRBJ1-5	TGTGTTATGGGGAGATGTAGCAATCAGCCCCAGCATTTT	CVMGRCSNQPQHF
-	few	11	TRBV10-3	TRBJ2-7	TGTGCCATCGCGAACTCCTACGAGCAGTACTTC	CAIANSYEQYF
TRBD2	-	14	TRBV27	TRBJ2-1	TGTGCCAGCAGTGGGACTAGCGGGAACAATGAGCAGTTCTTC	CASSGTSGNNEQFF
TRBD1	-	14	TRBV18	TRBJ2-7	TGTGCCAGCTCCGACAGGGACGTTACCTACGAGCAGTACTTC	CASSDRDVTYEQYF
-	-	15	TRBV7-3	TRBJ2-7	TGTGCCAGCAGCCCGAGGGGAGGCCTGTCCTACGAGCAGTACTTC	CASSPRGGLSYEQYF
-	few	13	TRBV30	TRBJ2-7	TGTGCCTGGAATCGGGACACGGCTTCCGAGCAGTACTTC	CAWNRDTASEQYF
TRBD1	-	14	TRBV7-8	TRBJ1-6	TGTGCCAGCAGCTCCGACAGGGGTAATTCACCCCTCCACTTT	CASSSDRGNSPLHF
TRBD2	-	15	TRBV2	TRBJ2-4	TGTGCCAGCAGGACCCAGGGACTAGCACTAAACATTCAGTACTTC	CASRTQGLALNIQYF
-	-	15	TRBV19	TRBJ1-4	TGTGCCAGCGGTAGTAGTGTGGACGGGATAGTAAAACTGTTTTTT	CASGSSVDGIVKLFF
-	once	12	TRBV5-6	TRBJ2-1	TGTGCCAGCAGCTTGTTGCAGGGTGAGCAGTTCTTC	CASSLLQGEQFF
-	-	14	TRBV7-9	TRBJ2-7	TGTGCCAGCAGCTTATCTAGCACGGACTACGAGCAGTACTTC	CASSLSSTDYEQYF
-	-	11	TRBV2	TRBJ2-7	TGTGCCAGCAGAGTCTATGGCGAGCAGTACTTC	CASRVYGEQYF
-	-	14	TRBV28	TRBJ1-3	TGTGCCAGCAGTCCGAGGACAGTTGGAAACACCATATATTTT	CASSPRTVGNTIYF
-	few	15	TRBV11-2	TRBJ2-5	TGTGCCAGCAGCTTAGATCTTGCGGCCCCGGGGACCCAGTACTTC	CASSLDLAAPGTQYF
TRBD2	-	15	TRBV5-1	TRBJ2-5	TGCGCCAGCAGGAGACTAGCGGGGACCCAAGAGACCCAGTACTTC	CASRRLAGTQETQYF
-	few	14	TRBV11-2	TRBJ2-2	TGTGCCAGCAGCTTATCCCCGTCCACCGGGGAGCTGTTTTTT	CASSLSPSTGELFF
-	-	14	TRBV11-2	TRBJ1-2	TGTGCCAGCAGCCCCATCCCAGGGTTCTATGGCTACACCTTC	CASSPIPGFYGYTF
-	-	14	TRBV7-9	TRBJ1-6	TGTGCCAGCAGCTACGGGACACCGAATTCACCCCTCCACTTT	CASSYGTPNSPLHF
TRBD1	-	16	TRBV13	TRBJ1-1	TGTGCCAGCAGCTTCCGACAGGGCAGGGCGAACACTAAAGCTTTCTTT	CASSFRQGRANTKAFF
-	-	14	TRBV27	TRBJ1-4	TGTGCCAGCAGTAGACAGACAACTAATGAAAAACTGTTTTTT	CASSRQTTNEKLFF